This T cell receptor beta chain was recovered during a study of OX40 agonist ivuxolimab in advanced cancers. Study results and caveats: Researchers report that CD8+ T cells had, on average, more expanded clones than CD4+.

This clone appeared once. Its antigen is as yet unknown. Some clones are missing from TCRdb's copy, which holds only in-frame ones; the method was immunoSEQ multiplex PCR. The sample lists fewer than 60,000 clones, around nine tenths occurring once. The germline CDR1 and CDR2 sequences are LGHNA and YSLEER. The CDR3 is 15 amino acids. V lost 0 bases to trimming and J lost 4 bases, with 13 bases between them. V and J are TRBV4-3 and TRBJ2-7; D perhaps matches TRBD2 (6 bases). Material: CD4+ or CD8+ T cells sorted from blood, obtained in a trial of the OX40 agonist ivuxolimab. The sequence derives from an adult with an advanced solid tumor such as melanoma, head and neck, liver or kidney cancer. The CDR3 spells CASSQDLGLRYEQYF. The CDR3 region has the DNA TGCGCCAGCAGCCAAGACCTCGGACTAAGATACGAGCAGTACTTC.